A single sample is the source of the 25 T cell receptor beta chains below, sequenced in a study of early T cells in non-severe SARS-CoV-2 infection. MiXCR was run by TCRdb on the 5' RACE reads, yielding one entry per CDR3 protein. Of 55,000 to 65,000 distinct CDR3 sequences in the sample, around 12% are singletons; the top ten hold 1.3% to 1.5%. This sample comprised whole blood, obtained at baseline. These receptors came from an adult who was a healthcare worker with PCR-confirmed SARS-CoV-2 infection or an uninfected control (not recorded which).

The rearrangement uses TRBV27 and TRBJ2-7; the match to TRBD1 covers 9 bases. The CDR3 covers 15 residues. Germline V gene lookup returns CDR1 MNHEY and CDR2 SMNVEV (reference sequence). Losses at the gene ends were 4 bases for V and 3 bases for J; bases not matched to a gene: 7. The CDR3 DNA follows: TGTGCCAGCAGTTCTCGGACAGGGGAGAGCTACGAGCAGTACTTC. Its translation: CASSSRTGESYEQYF.

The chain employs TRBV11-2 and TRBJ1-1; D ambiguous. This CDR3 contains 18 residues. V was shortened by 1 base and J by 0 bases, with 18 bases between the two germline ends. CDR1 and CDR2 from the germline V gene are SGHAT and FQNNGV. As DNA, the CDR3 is TGTGCCAGCAGCTTAGTGGGAACCTCAGGTAGGATGAACACTGAAGCTTTCTTT. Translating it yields CASSLVGTSGRMNTEAFF.

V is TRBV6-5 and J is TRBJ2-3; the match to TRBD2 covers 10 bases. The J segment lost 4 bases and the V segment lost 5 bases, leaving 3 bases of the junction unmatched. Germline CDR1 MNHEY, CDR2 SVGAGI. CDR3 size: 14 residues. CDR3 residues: CASSQAGGADTQYF. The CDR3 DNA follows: TGTGCCAGCAGTCAAGCGGGAGGGGCAGATACGCAGTATTTT.

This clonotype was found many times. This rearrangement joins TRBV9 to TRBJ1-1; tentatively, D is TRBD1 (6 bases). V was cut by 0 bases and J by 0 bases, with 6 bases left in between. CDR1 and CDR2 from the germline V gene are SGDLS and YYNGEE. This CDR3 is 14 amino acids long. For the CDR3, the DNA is TGTGCCAGCAGCGTAGCAGGGGTGAACACTGAAGCTTTCTTT. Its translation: CASSVAGVNTEAFF.

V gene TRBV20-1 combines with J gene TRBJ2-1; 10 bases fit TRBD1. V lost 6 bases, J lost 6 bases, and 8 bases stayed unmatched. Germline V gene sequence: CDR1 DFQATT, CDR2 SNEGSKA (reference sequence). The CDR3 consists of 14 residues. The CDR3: CSADRTGGGNEQFF. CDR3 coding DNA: TGCAGTGCCGATAGGACAGGGGGGGGCAATGAGCAGTTCTTC.

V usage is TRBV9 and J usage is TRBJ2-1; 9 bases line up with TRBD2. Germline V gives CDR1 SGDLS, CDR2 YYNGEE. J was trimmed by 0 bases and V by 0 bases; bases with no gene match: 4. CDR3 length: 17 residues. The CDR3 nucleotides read TGTGCCAGCAGCGTAGTGTCTAGCGGGACCTCCTACAATGAGCAGTTCTTC. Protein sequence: CASSVVSSGTSYNEQFF.

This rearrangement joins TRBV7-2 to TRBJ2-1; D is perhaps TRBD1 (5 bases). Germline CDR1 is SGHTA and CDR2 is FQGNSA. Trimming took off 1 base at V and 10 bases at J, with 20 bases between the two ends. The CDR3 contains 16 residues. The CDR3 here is CASSLGVGQRLREQFF. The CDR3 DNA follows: TGTGCCAGCAGCTTAGGTGTAGGACAAAGGCTGAGGGAGCAGTTCTTC.

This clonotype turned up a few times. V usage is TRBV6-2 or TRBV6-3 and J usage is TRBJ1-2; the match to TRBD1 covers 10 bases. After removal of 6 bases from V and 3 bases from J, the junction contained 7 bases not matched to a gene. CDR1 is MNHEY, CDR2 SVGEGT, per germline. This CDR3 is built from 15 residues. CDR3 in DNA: TGTGCCAGCAGACCCGGACAGGGGGATCACTATGGCTACACCTTC. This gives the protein CASRPGQGDHYGYTF.

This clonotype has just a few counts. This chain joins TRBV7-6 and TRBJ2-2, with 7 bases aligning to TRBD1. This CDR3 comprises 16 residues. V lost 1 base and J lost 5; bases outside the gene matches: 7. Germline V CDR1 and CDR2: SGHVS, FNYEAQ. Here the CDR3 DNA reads TGTGCCAGCAGCTTAGATCAGGGGGTCGGAACCGGGGAGCTGTTTTTT. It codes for CASSLDQGVGTGELFF.

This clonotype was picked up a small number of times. CDR3: CASSGTGSSYEQYF. Here the CDR3 DNA reads TGTGCCAGTAGCGGGACAGGGAGCTCCTACGAGCAGTACTTC. V usage is TRBV19 and J usage is TRBJ2-7; 9 nucleotides line up with TRBD1. CDR1 and CDR2 (germline): LNHDA, SQIVND (reference sequence). The CDR3 covers 14 residues. The J segment lost 0 bases and the V segment lost 6 bases, leaving 3 bases of the junction unmatched.

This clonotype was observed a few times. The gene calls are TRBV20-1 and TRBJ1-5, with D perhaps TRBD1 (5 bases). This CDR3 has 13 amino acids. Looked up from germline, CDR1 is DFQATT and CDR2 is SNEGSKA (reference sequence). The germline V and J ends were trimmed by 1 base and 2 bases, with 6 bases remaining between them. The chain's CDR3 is CSARVQGNQPQHF. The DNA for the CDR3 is TGCAGTGCTAGAGTACAGGGCAATCAGCCCCAGCATTTT.

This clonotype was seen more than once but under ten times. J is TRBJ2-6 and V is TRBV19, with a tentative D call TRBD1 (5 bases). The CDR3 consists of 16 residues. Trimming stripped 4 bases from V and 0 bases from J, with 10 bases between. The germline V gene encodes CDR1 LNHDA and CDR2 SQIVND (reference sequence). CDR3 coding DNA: TGTGCCAGTAGTAAAGGGGTCAACTCTGGGGCCAACGTCCTGACTTTC. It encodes CASSKGVNSGANVLTF.

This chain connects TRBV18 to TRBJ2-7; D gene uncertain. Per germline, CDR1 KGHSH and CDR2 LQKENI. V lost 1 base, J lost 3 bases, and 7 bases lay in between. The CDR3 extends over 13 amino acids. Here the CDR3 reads CASSPLGNYEQYF. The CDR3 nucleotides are TGTGCCAGCTCACCACTGGGAAACTACGAGCAGTACTTC.

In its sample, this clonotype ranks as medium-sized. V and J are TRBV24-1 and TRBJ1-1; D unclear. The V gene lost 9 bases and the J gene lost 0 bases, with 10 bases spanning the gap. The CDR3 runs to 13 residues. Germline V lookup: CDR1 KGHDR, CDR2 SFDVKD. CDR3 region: CATQGSLNTEAFF. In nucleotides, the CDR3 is TGTGCCACCCAAGGATCTCTGAACACTGAAGCTTTCTTT.

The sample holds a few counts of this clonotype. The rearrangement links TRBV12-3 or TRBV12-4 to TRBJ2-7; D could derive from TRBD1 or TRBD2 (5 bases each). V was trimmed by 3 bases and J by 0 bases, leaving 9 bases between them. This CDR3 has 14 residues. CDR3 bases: TGTGCCAGCAGTTTGTCAGGGAGCTCCTACGAGCAGTACTTC. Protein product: CASSLSGSSYEQYF.

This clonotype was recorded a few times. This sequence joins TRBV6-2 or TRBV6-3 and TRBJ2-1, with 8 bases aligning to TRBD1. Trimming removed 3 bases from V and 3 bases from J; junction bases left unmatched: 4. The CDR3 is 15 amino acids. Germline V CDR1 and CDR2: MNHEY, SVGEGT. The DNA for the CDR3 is TGTGCCAGCAGTTATGGAACAGGGGGCTACAATGAGCAGTTCTTC. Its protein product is CASSYGTGGYNEQFF.

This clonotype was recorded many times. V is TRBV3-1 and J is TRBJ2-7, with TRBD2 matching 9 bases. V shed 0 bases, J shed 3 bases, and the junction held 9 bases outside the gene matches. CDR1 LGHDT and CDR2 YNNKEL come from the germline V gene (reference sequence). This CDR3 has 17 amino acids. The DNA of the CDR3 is TGTGCCAGCAGCCAAGATCTGAGTCTAGCGGGGAACTACGAGCAGTACTTC. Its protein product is CASSQDLSLAGNYEQYF.

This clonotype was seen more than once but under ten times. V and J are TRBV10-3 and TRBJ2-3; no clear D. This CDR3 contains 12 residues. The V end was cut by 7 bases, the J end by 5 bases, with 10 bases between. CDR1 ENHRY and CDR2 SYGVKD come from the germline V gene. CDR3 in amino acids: CAIKGWGDTQYF. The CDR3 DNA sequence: TGTGCCATCAAGGGTTGGGGAGATACGCAGTATTTT.

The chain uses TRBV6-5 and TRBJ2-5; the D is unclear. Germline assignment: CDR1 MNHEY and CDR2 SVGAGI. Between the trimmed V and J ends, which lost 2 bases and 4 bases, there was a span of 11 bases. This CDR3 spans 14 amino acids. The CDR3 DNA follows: TGTGCCAGCAGTTACGGACGGGCCCCAGAGACCCAGTACTTC. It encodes CASSYGRAPETQYF.

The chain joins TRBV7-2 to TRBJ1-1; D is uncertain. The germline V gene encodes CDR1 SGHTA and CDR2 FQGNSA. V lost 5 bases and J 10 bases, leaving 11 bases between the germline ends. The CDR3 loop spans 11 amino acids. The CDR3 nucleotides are TGTGCCAGCAGCCCACGTACATTAGCTTTCTTT. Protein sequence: CASSPRTLAFF.

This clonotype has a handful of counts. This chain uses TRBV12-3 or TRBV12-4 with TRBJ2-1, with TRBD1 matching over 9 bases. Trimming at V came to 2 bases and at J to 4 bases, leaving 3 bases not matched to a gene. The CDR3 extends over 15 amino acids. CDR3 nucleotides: TGTGCCAGCAGTTTAAGGGACAGGGATTACAATGAGCAGTTCTTC. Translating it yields CASSLRDRDYNEQFF.

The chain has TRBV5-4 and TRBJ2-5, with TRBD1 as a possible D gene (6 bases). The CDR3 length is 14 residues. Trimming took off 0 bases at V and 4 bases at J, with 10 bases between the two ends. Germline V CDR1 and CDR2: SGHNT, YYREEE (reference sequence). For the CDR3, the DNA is TGTGCCAGCAGCTTGGTTACAGGGAGAGAGACCCAGTACTTC. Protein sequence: CASSLVTGRETQYF.

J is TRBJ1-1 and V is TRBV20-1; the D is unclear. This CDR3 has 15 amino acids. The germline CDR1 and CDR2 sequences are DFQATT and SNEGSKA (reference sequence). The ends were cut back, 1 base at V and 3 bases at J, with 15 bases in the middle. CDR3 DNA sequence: TGCAGTGCTAGAGCTTTCCTCAACGGGGACACTGAAGCTTTCTTT. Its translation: CSARAFLNGDTEAFF.

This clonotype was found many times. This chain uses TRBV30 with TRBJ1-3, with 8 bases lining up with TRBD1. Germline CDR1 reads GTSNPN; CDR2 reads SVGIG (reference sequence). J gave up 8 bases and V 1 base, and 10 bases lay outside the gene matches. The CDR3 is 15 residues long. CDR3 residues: CAWSATDRVAHTIYF. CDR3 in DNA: TGTGCCTGGAGTGCCACGGACAGGGTGGCACACACCATATATTTT.

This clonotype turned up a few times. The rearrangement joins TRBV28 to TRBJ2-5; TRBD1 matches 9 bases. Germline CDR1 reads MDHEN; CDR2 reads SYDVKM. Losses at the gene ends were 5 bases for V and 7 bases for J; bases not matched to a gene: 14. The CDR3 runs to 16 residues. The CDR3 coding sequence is TGTGCCAGCAGTCTCATAGGGGGACAGGGACACAGGACCCAGTACTTC. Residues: CASSLIGGQGHRTQYF.